These 12 T cell receptor beta chains came from one sample sequenced in a study of identical twins. Each CDR3 protein gets one entry after TCRdb re-called the 5' RACE reads with MiXCR. The sample includes approximately 470,000 distinct CDR3 sequences, 12% to 15% of them seen just once. The sample was also linked to a second study, of yellow fever vaccine responses in identical twins.

Specimen: CD4+ T cells sorted from blood. The receptors were sampled from a woman under 30 in good health.

This clonotype was observed a few times. V gene TRBV12-3 or TRBV12-4 combines with J gene TRBJ2-5, with TRBD2 matching over 9 bases. V lost 6 bases to trimming and J lost 4 bases; unmatched junction nucleotides: 12. The CDR3 totals 16 residues. The CDR3 DNA follows: TGTGCCAGCAGCCAAGGGTCTAGCGGGGTCCGAGAGACCCAGTACTTC. Protein product: CASSQGSSGVRETQYF.

The rearrangement joins TRBV10-3 to TRBJ2-5; 9 bases map to TRBD1. The germline gives CDR1 ENHRY, CDR2 SYGVKD. V lost 6 bases to trimming and J lost 7 bases; unmatched junction nucleotides: 12. This CDR3 spans 15 amino acids. The CDR3 spells CAISPRTGDEGTQYF. CDR3 coding DNA: TGTGCCATCAGCCCCAGGACAGGGGACGAGGGGACCCAGTACTTC.

Concerning this clonotype: Compared with germline, one end of the junction differs, possibly owing to a read error. The chain couples TRBV7-2 to TRBJ2-1; D call uncertain. Germline V gene data show CDR1 as SGHTA and CDR2 as FQGNSA. The CDR3 length is 15 residues. CDR3 DNA: TGTGCCGGCAGCTTAGGCAGTTCCTCCTACAATGAGCAGTTCTTC. Protein: CAGSLGSSSYNEQFF.

The sample holds a few counts of this clonotype. This chain links TRBV9 with TRBJ1-1, with D possibly matching TRBD1 (5 bases). Trimming pared 2 bases from V and 5 bases from J, leaving 13 bases between. The CDR3 consists of 14 residues. In germline, CDR1 is SGDLS, CDR2 YYNGEE. The CDR3 DNA reads TGTGCCAGCAGCGTCCGGGACTGGGGAACTGAAGCTTTCTTT. This codes for CASSVRDWGTEAFF. Drawing the rest from reference TRBV9 and TRBJ1-1, the complete variable domain is DSGVTQTPKHLITATGQRVTLRCSPRSGDLSVYWYQQSLDQGLQFLIQYYNGEERAKGNILERFSAQQFPDLHSELNLSSLELGDSALYFCASSVRDWGTEAFFGQGTRLTVV.

This clonotype was recorded a few times. Being one base from a much bigger clone, this may be a read error. The chain joins TRBV7-6 to TRBJ2-5; unclear D gene. CDR1 is SGHVS and CDR2 is FNYEAQ in the germline V gene. The CDR3 loop spans 12 amino acids. V was trimmed by 3 bases and J by 5 bases, leaving 7 bases between them. CDR3 bases: TGTGCCAGCAGCTTTTTCGGGGAGACCCAGTACTTC. Translated, it gives CASSFFGETQYF.

This clonotype was detected a few times. V is TRBV24-1 and J is TRBJ2-3; D possibly uses TRBD1 or TRBD2 (6 bases each). The length of the CDR3 is 16 residues. V lost 4 bases, J lost 2 bases, and 15 bases lay in between. Germline lookup yields CDR1 KGHDR and CDR2 SFDVKD. This CDR3 is CATSDPPGADTDTQYF. The CDR3 coding sequence is TGTGCCACCAGTGACCCCCCGGGGGCCGACACAGATACGCAGTATTTT.

This clonotype has a handful of counts. This rearrangement joins TRBV28 to TRBJ2-7, with 8 nucleotides matching TRBD1. CDR1 is MDHEN and CDR2 is SYDVKM in the germline V gene. The CDR3 length is 13 residues. J was trimmed by 3 bases and V by 6 bases; bases with no gene match: 4. The CDR3 sequence is CASRGQGRYEQYF. CDR3 coding DNA: TGTGCCAGCAGAGGACAGGGACGCTACGAGCAGTACTTC.

Only a few counts were recorded for this clonotype. The chain uses TRBV6-2 or TRBV6-3 and TRBJ2-2; 10 bases match TRBD2. The CDR3 has 16 residues. J was trimmed by 4 bases and V by 6 bases; bases with no gene match: 8. Germline V CDR1 and CDR2: MNHEY, SVGEGT. This chain's CDR3 is CASSLLAGAGTGELFF. The CDR3 DNA reads TGTGCCAGCAGCCTCCTAGCGGGGGCGGGCACCGGGGAGCTGTTTTTT.

This clonotype turned up a few times. In DNA, the CDR3 is TGTGCCAGCAGCGTCCCGGGGGCCCGGGAGACCCAGTACTTC. Its protein product is CASSVPGARETQYF. This sequence joins TRBV9 and TRBJ2-5; D tentatively fits TRBD1 or TRBD2 (6 bases each). CDR3 length equals 14 residues. Germline V gene lookup returns CDR1 SGDLS and CDR2 YYNGEE. V dropped 2 bases and J dropped 5 bases, with 13 bases sitting between them.

This clonotype came up a few times. V is TRBV20-1 and J is TRBJ2-5; a weak D match, TRBD2 (6 bases). CDR3 length: 14 residues. Germline V CDR1 and CDR2: DFQATT, SNEGSKA (reference sequence). Trimming pared 6 bases from V and 5 bases from J, leaving 19 bases between. CDR3 in DNA: TGCAGTGCCCACGACAGTGGGGGGACGGAGACCCAGTACTTC. Translated: CSAHDSGGTETQYF.

This clonotype was counted a few times. The gene calls are TRBV11-2 and TRBJ2-1, with 13 bases lining up with TRBD2. CDR1 SGHAT and CDR2 FQNNGV come from the germline V gene. This CDR3 comprises 18 residues. The trim removed 5 bases at V and 8 bases at J, leaving 15 bases unmatched. Here the CDR3 reads CASSLRPAPGLAGHEQFF. For the CDR3, the DNA is TGTGCCAGCAGCCTACGACCAGCCCCGGGACTAGCGGGGCATGAGCAGTTCTTC.

This chain's CDR3 is CASSPLSGTKYEQYF. The CDR3 DNA reads TGTGCCAGCAGCCCTCTTAGCGGGACGAAATACGAGCAGTACTTC. The chain recombines TRBV14 with TRBJ2-7; 8 bases are a match to TRBD2. The CDR3 runs to 15 residues. V shed 4 bases, J shed 4 bases, and the junction held 9 bases outside the gene matches. The germline CDR1 and CDR2 sequences are SGHDN and FVKESK.